This T cell receptor beta chain came from a study of T cells in Graves' hyperthyroidism and ophthalmopathy. Study conclusions and caveats: Also found in blood were most expanded thyroid clonotypes above 0.001.

CDR1 is DFQATT and CDR2 is SNEGSKA in the germline V gene (reference sequence). The CDR3 is 15 residues long. V was trimmed by 6 bases and J by 2 bases, leaving 20 bases between them. It was uncontrolled infection, other autoimmune disease, pregnancy or lactation that excluded patients. Any symptoms of ophthalmopathy came after the first hyperthyroidism diagnosis, from which the blood sample dates. Fresh 10 ml peripheral blood yielded PBMCs. RNA transcripts were the template for amplifying TCR beta CDR3 regions. The TCR CDR3 was amplified in a first-round RT-PCR using the HTBI primer set. Using its own MiXCR run on the multiplex PCR reads, TCRdb lists one record per CDR3 protein. The sample records fewer than 650,000 distinct CDR3 sequences, around 13% being singletons. This clonotype has ten or more counts. Its antigen is unknown.

Sequencing was carried out using blood. This clonotype was obtained from a woman younger than 45 with Graves' hyperthyroidism that later progressed to Graves' ophthalmopathy. The chain joins TRBV20-1 to TRBJ2-7; no definite D call. The CDR3: CSAGLDINPTYEQYF. DNA of the CDR3: TGCAGTGCAGGGCTCGATATAAATCCCACCTACGAGCAGTACTTC.